Detailed here is one T cell receptor beta chain. Its cognate antigen is unknown. A J-beta primer mix and a sample-barcoded 5' primer were used in a second PCR of roughly 7 to 12 cycles. Each cDNA molecule received a tag from a template-switch adaptor that had 12 random nucleotides. MiXCR was run by TCRdb on the 5' RACE reads, yielding one entry per CDR3 protein. The sample yields about 1.7 million distinct CDR3 sequences, approximately 30% seen once. The source of the sample is a study of blood T cells in healthy people across ages. The CDR3 contains 17 residues. The V gene's germline CDR1 is SGDLS and CDR2 YYNGEE. The trim removed 2 bases at V and 4 bases at J, leaving 8 bases unmatched. The people who gave samples were healthy Caucasians from Russia, aged about 6 to 95. Notes on the study in general: Estimated diversity that came from one million T cells was considered an underestimate.

This receptor was identified in a woman aged 25 to 39 in good health. V usage is TRBV9 and J usage is TRBJ2-1; 11 nucleotides match TRBD2. The sequenced material came from blood. The CDR3, as DNA: TGTGCCAGCAGCGTTAAAACCGGGACTAGCGGATACAATGAGCAGTTCTTC. Amino acid sequence: CASSVKTGTSGYNEQFF.